This is a list of T cell receptor beta chains from one sample in a study of OX40 agonist ivuxolimab in advanced cancers. Clones were sequenced by immunoSEQ multiplex PCR, and TCRdb holds only the in-frame ones, with some missing. The sample has about 86,000 clones, around nine tenths seen once; the top ten hold roughly 1.4%. Sequencing was performed on CD4+ or CD8+ T cells sorted from blood, taken in a trial of the OX40 agonist ivuxolimab. These receptor sequences come from an adult with an advanced solid tumor such as melanoma, head and neck, liver or kidney cancer. The CDR3 runs from the conserved cysteine through the conserved F or W. D genes are given only for firm matches. Expanded clones are given a class, and other clones once, few, many or no size at all.

>NA|NA|TRBJ1-5|TRBV28
CASSLEAQHF
TGTGCCAGCAGTTTAGAGGCCCAGCATTTT
>NA|NA|TRBJ1-3|TRBV12-5
CASGLVNRGYSGNTIYF
TGTGCTAGTGGTTTGGTAAATAGGGGCTACTCTGGAAACACCATATATTTT
>NA|NA|TRBJ1-3|TRBV7-6
CASSLGRDSSGNTIYF
TGTGCCAGCAGCTTAGGGCGTGACTCCTCTGGAAACACCATATATTTT
>TRBD2|NA|TRBJ2-5|TRBV2
CASSVERGPIETQYF
TGTGCCAGCAGTGTAGAGCGGGGGCCGATAGAGACCCAGTACTTC
>NA|NA|TRBJ1-3|TRBV30
CASGDNGNTIYF
TGTGCCTCAGGGGACAACGGAAACACCATATATTTT
>NA|NA|TRBJ2-2|TRBV4-2
CASNRWALKDTGELFF
TGTGCCAGCAACCGTTGGGCGTTAAAGGACACCGGGGAGCTGTTTTTT
>NA|NA|TRBJ2-5|TRBV5-4
CASSLGREQETQYF
TGTGCCAGCAGCTTGGGGAGGGAACAAGAGACCCAGTACTTC
>NA|NA|TRBJ1-1|TRBV9
CASSEAMNTEAFF
TGTGCCAGCAGCGAGGCCATGAACACTGAAGCTTTCTTT
>NA|NA|TRBJ2-2|TRBV30
CAWRREGQGNTGELFF
TGTGCCTGGAGACGGGAGGGACAGGGCAACACCGGGGAGCTGTTTTTT
>NA|NA|TRBJ2-6|TRBV11-2
CASSLRSSSGANVLTF
TGTGCCAGCAGCTTACGATCATCCTCTGGGGCCAACGTCCTGACTTTC
>TRBD2|NA|TRBJ2-1|TRBV11-3
CASSLDGTRDNEQFF
TGTGCCAGCAGCTTAGATGGGACTAGAGACAATGAGCAGTTCTTC
>NA|NA|TRBJ2-1|TRBV7-6
CASSKGQTTYNEQFF
TGTGCCAGCAGCAAAGGACAGACTACATACAATGAGCAGTTCTTC
>TRBD1|NA|TRBJ1-5|TRBV19
CASSRGTASAPQHF
TGTGCCAGTAGTAGGGGGACAGCCTCTGCCCCCCAGCATTTT
>NA|once|TRBJ1-2|TRBV27
CASSLWSGNYGYTF
TGTGCCAGCAGTTTATGGTCGGGGAACTATGGCTACACCTTC
>TRBD1|NA|TRBJ1-1|TRBV19
CASTQGPTEAFF
TGTGCCAGTACACAGGGGCCTACTGAAGCTTTCTTT
>NA|NA|TRBJ1-3|TRBV9
CASSHVEYGNTIYF
TGTGCCAGCAGCCACGTCGAATACGGAAACACCATATATTTT
>NA|NA|TRBJ1-6|TRBV5-6
CASSPPGVRNSPLHF
TGTGCCAGCAGCCCCCCTGGAGTTCGAAATTCACCCCTCCACTTT
>NA|NA|TRBJ1-3|TRBV5-1
CASSRGQPAGNTIYF
TGCGCCAGCAGCCGCGGACAGCCAGCTGGAAACACCATATATTTT
>NA|NA|TRBJ2-7|TRBV6-6
CASSAVGGVGYEQYF
TGTGCCAGCAGCGCGGTCGGTGGAGTAGGCTACGAGCAGTACTTC
>NA|NA|TRBJ1-5|TRBV2
CASRQGFRQPQHF
TGTGCCAGCAGGCAGGGATTTAGGCAGCCCCAGCATTTT
>NA|once|TRBJ2-1|TRBV18
CASSPQQRDEQFF
TGTGCCAGCTCACCACAGCAGAGGGATGAGCAGTTCTTC
>TRBD1|NA|TRBJ1-2|TRBV18
CASSGQGADYGYTF
TGTGCCAGCTCCGGACAGGGGGCGGACTATGGCTACACCTTC
>NA|NA|TRBJ2-2|TRBV14
CASSQVLGLVTGELFF
TGTGCCAGCAGCCAAGTGCTGGGATTGGTCACCGGGGAGCTGTTTTTT
>TRBD1|NA|TRBJ2-7|TRBV7-3
CASSFTGGSYEQYF
TGTGCCAGCAGCTTCACAGGGGGCAGCTACGAGCAGTACTTC
>TRBD2|NA|TRBJ2-1|TRBV10-3
CAISERTSGEGLSEQFF
TGTGCCATCAGTGAGAGGACTAGCGGAGAGGGTCTAAGTGAGCAGTTCTTC
>NA|NA|TRBJ2-3|TRBV19
CASTIRVNTDTQYF
TGTGCCAGTACGATCAGGGTCAACACAGATACGCAGTATTTT
>NA|NA|TRBJ2-1|TRBV5-1
CASRGGSGGTYNEQFF
TGCGCCAGCAGGGGAGGGTCAGGGGGCACCTACAATGAGCAGTTCTTC
>TRBD1|NA|TRBJ1-1|TRBV27
CASSSRVGQGRGMNTEAFF
TGTGCCAGCAGTTCCCGAGTGGGACAGGGGAGGGGGATGAACACTGAAGCTTTCTTT
>TRBD1|NA|TRBJ2-5|TRBV5-1
CASSAGQAPRGTQYF
TGCGCCAGCAGCGCGGGACAGGCGCCGCGGGGGACCCAGTACTTC
>TRBD1|NA|TRBJ1-2|TRBV28
CASSSYPGQGVGYTF
TGTGCCAGCAGCAGCTATCCGGGACAGGGGGTGGGCTACACCTTC
>TRBD2|NA|TRBJ2-3|TRBV6-5
CASSYSTSGATDTQYF
TGTGCCAGCAGTTACTCGACTAGCGGAGCGACAGATACGCAGTATTTT
>TRBD1|NA|TRBJ1-1|TRBV15
CATSRQGAEFVAFF
TGTGCCACCAGCAGACAGGGGGCAGAATTTGTGGCTTTCTTT
>NA|NA|TRBJ1-6|TRBV9
CASSVVGRVNSPLHF
TGTGCCAGCAGCGTAGTGGGCAGGGTCAATTCACCCCTCCACTTT
>TRBD1|once|TRBJ1-2|TRBV7-3
CASSSTGNYGYTF
TGTGCCAGCAGCTCGACAGGGAACTATGGCTACACCTTC
>TRBD1|NA|TRBJ2-4|TRBV5-1
CASSGGQGDIQYF
TGCGCCAGCAGCGGAGGACAGGGGGACATTCAGTACTTC
>TRBD1|NA|TRBJ2-5|TRBV18
CASSRTGGWGQETQYF
TGTGCCAGCTCAAGAACAGGGGGCTGGGGGCAAGAGACCCAGTACTTC
>NA|NA|TRBJ1-6|TRBV9
CASSVEGANSPLHF
TGTGCCAGCAGCGTAGAAGGGGCGAATTCACCCCTCCACTTT
>NA|once|TRBJ2-7|TRBV10-1
CASSVGGGSLYEQYF
TGCGCCAGCAGTGTAGGAGGGGGGTCCCTCTACGAGCAGTACTTC
>NA|NA|TRBJ1-2|TRBV28
CASSLYGSNYGYTF
TGTGCCAGCAGTTTATATGGGTCCAACTATGGCTACACCTTC
>NA|NA|TRBJ2-7|TRBV5-1
CASSFSYEQYF
TGCGCCAGCAGCTTCTCCTACGAGCAGTACTTC
>TRBD1|NA|TRBJ1-6|TRBV6-6
CASRTGFTNSPLHF
TGTGCCAGCCGGACAGGGTTTACGAATTCACCCCTCCACTTT
>NA|NA|TRBJ1-3|TRBV7-8
CASSLVRPQAGNTIYF
TGTGCCAGCAGCTTAGTGCGACCGCAGGCCGGAAACACCATATATTTT
>NA|NA|TRBJ2-1|TRBV4-2
CASSQTVGSSYNEQFF
TGTGCCAGCAGCCAGACAGTTGGCAGCTCCTACAATGAGCAGTTCTTC
>NA|few|TRBJ2-1|TRBV7-2
CASSPQVLRDNEQFF
TGTGCCAGCAGCCCTCAGGTCCTGCGGGACAATGAGCAGTTCTTC
>NA|NA|TRBJ1-2|TRBV15
CATSREGIGYTF
TGTGCCACCAGCAGAGAGGGAATTGGCTACACCTTC
>TRBD2|NA|TRBJ2-7|TRBV4-1
CASSPLSGGSYEQYF
TGCGCCAGCAGCCCCCTTAGCGGGGGCTCCTACGAGCAGTACTTC
>NA|NA|TRBJ2-7|TRBV7-3
CASSLTLGPSYEQYF
TGTGCCAGCAGCTTAACTCTGGGCCCCTCCTACGAGCAGTACTTC
>NA|NA|TRBJ2-1|TRBV7-9
CASSPRGLGPYNEQFF
TGTGCCAGCAGCCCCCGGGGCCTGGGCCCATACAATGAGCAGTTCTTC
>TRBD2|NA|TRBJ2-4|TRBV9
CASSVGGLAGTKNIQYF
TGTGCCAGCAGCGTAGGGGGACTAGCGGGAACCAAAAACATTCAGTACTTC
>NA|NA|TRBJ2-2|TRBV7-8
CASSLIGAGTGELFF
TGTGCCAGCAGCCTAATTGGGGCAGGCACCGGGGAGCTGTTTTTT
>NA|NA|TRBJ1-2|TRBV10-2
CASSESTDYGYTF
TGCGCCAGCAGTGAGTCCACGGACTATGGCTACACCTTC
>NA|NA|TRBJ2-7|TRBV27
CASWDRLREQYF
TGTGCCAGCTGGGACCGTCTACGCGAGCAGTACTTC
>NA|NA|TRBJ2-2|TRBV10-3
CAISAMQNTGELFF
TGTGCCATCAGTGCTATGCAGAACACCGGGGAGCTGTTTTTT
>NA|NA|TRBJ1-6|TRBV6-9
CASSAAGQRYNSPLHF
TGTGCCAGCAGCGCTGCGGGGCAGAGGTATAATTCACCCCTCCACTTT
>NA|once|TRBJ2-1|TRBV19
CASSIRSHEQFF
TGTGCCAGTAGTATACGAAGTCACGAGCAGTTCTTC
>NA|few|TRBJ1-6|TRBV27
CASSSPDRDSRNSPLHF
TGTGCCAGCAGTTCACCCGACCGGGACTCAAGGAATTCACCCCTCCACTTT
>NA|NA|TRBJ1-2|TRBV30
CAWSSRTDHGYTF
TGTGCCTGGAGTTCAAGGACAGACCATGGCTACACCTTC
>NA|NA|TRBJ1-6|TRBV7-3
CASSLGGRPPLHF
TGTGCCAGCAGCCTCGGTGGACGGCCACCCCTCCACTTT